The entry that follows covers one TCR beta chain sequence. The antigen remains unidentified. Investigators isolated RNA and reverse transcribed it into cDNA to act as the sequencing template. Assay: immunoSEQ multiplex PCR; the TCRdb copy retains only in-frame clones and omits some. The data hold over 150,000 clones, with roughly 65% observed a single time. There are 15 residues in the CDR3. Unmatched junction bases numbered 6, after V lost 5 bases and J lost 3 bases. Germline CDR1 reads SGHVS; CDR2 reads FQNEAQ. The entry originates in a study of CD8+ T cells in alopecia areata. General study results and limits: Clonality in lesional scalp, especially alopecia totalis/universalis, exceeded that of normal scalp.

V and J are TRBV7-8 and TRBJ2-5; 10 bases match TRBD1. The clonotype originates from a human donor with alopecia areata. The input for sequencing was CD4+ T cells sorted from blood, taken at week 0. In DNA, the CDR3 is TGTGCCAGCAGCGACGGGACAGGGGAAAAAGAGACCCAGTACTTC. It yields the protein CASSDGTGEKETQYF.